This T cell receptor beta chain was sequenced during a study of cytomegalovirus exposure and HLA in healthy donors. PCR amplification relied on 60 Vbeta primers (plus 13 Jbeta primers). Clones were sequenced by immunoSEQ multiplex PCR, and TCRdb holds only the in-frame ones, with some missing. The table records tens of thousands of clones, about 70% of them present only once. Germline CDR1 LNHDA, CDR2 SQIVND (reference sequence). V lost 5 bases and J lost 6, with 11 bases in between. The CDR3 is 12 residues long. Material: PBMCs. The rearrangement uses TRBV19 and TRBJ2-7; a possible D gene is TRBD1 (6 bases). This TCR came from a woman aged 50 to 60 in good health and CMV-seronegative. The CDR3: CASSPTGREQYF. In nucleotides, the CDR3 is TGTGCCAGTAGTCCAACAGGGCGCGAGCAGTACTTC.